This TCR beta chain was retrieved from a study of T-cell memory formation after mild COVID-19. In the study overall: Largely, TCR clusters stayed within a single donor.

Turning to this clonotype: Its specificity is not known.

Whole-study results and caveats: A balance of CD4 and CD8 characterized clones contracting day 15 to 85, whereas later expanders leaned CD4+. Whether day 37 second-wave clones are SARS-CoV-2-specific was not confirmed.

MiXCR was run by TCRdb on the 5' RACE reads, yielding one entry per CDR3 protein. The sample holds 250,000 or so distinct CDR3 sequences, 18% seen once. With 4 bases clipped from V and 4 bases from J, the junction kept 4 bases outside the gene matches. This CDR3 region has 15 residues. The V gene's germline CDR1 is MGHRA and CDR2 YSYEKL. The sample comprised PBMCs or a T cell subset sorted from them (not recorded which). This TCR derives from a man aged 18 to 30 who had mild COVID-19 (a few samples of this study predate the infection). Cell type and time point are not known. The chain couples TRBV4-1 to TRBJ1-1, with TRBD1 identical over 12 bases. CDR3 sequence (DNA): TGCGCCAGCAGCCCCCGGGACAGGGGGCTCACTGAAGCTTTCTTT. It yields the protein CASSPRDRGLTEAFF.